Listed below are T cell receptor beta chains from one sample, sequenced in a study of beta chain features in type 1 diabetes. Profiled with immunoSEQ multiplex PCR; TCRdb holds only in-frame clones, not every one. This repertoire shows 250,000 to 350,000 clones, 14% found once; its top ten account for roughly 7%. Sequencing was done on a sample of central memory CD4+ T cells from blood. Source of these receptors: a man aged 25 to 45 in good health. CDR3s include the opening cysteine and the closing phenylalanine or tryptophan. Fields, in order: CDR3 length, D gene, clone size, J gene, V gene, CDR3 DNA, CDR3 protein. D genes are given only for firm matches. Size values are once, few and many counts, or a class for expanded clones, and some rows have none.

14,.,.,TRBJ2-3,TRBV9,TGTGCCAGCAGCGTGGGTGTAGCGTCAGATACGCAGTATTTT,CASSVGVASDTQYF
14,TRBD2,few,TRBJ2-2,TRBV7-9,TGTGCCAGCAGCTCAGCGGGATTCACCGGGGAGCTGTTTTTT,CASSSAGFTGELFF
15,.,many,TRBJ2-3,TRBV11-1,TGTGCCAGCAGCTTTTTACAGGGCAGCACAGATACGCAGTATTTT,CASSFLQGSTDTQYF
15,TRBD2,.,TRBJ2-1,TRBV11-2,TGTGCCAGCAGCTTAAGCGGGAGGGCCGACAATGAGCAGTTCTTC,CASSLSGRADNEQFF
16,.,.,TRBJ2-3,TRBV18,TGTGCCAGCTCACCTGATCCGGGACGCTCGTCAGATACGCAGTATTTT,CASSPDPGRSSDTQYF
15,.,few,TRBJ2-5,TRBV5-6,TGTGCCAGCAGCGCCCTGCGCGGCATCCAAGAGACCCAGTACTTC,CASSALRGIQETQYF
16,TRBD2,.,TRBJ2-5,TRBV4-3,TGCGCCAGCAGCCACGCGGCGACTAGCGGGCAAGAGACCCAGTACTTC,CASSHAATSGQETQYF
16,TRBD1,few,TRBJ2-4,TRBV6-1,TGTGCCAGCAGTGCAATACCGGGACAGGGGGTAGGCATTCAGTACTTC,CASSAIPGQGVGIQYF
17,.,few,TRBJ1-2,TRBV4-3,TGCGCCAGCAGCCAACGTCATTCCGGGCCGGCGGGCTATGGCTACACCTTC,CASSQRHSGPAGYGYTF
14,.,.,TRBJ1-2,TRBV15,TGTGCCACCAGCAGGCAGGGAGGGAACTATGGCTACACCTTC,CATSRQGGNYGYTF
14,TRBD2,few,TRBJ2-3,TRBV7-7,TGTGCCAGCAGCCAATCTAGCGGTAGAGATACGCAGTATTTT,CASSQSSGRDTQYF
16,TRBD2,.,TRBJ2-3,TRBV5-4,TGTGCCAGCAGCTGGATAGCGGGAGGGAGGGAAGATACGCAGTATTTT,CASSWIAGGREDTQYF
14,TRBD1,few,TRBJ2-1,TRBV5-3,TGTGCCAGAAGCGACAGGGGATGGAGGAAGGAGCAGTTCTTC,CARSDRGWRKEQFF
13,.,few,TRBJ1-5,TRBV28,TGTGCCAGCACAGACAATAGCAATCAGCCCCAGCATTTT,CASTDNSNQPQHF
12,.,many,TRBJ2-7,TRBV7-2,TGTGCCAGCAGGGACCTAGGGTACGAGCAGTACTTC,CASRDLGYEQYF
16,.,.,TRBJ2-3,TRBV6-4,TGTGCCAGCAGTGACTCTAAAACGGGGGCCTTAGATACGCAGTATTTT,CASSDSKTGALDTQYF
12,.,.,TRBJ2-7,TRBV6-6,TGTGCCAGCAGCCCCCTAGCCTACGAGCAGTACTTC,CASSPLAYEQYF
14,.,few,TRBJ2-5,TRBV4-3,TGCGCCAGCAGCCAACAGGTATTTGAGGAGACCCAGTACTTC,CASSQQVFEETQYF
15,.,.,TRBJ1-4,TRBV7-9,TGTGCCAGCAGCCCCTTGGGCAGGGTCAATGAAAAACTGTTTTTT,CASSPLGRVNEKLFF
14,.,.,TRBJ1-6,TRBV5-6,TGTGCCAGCACCCTCGGAAGCCCTAATTCACCCCTCCACTTT,CASTLGSPNSPLHF
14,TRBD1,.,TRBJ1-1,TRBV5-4,TGTGCCAGCAGCGGGGAGGGACAGGTCACTGAAGCTTTCTTT,CASSGEGQVTEAFF
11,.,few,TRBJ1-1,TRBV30,TGTGCCTGGAACGGGTTCACTGAAGCTTTCTTT,CAWNGFTEAFF
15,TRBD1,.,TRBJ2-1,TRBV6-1,TGTGCCAGCAGTGATACCGGGACAGGGAGTAATGAGCAGTTCTTC,CASSDTGTGSNEQFF
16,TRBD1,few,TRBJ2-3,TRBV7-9,TGTGCCAGCAGCACACGAGGGACAGGGGGGACAGATACGCAGTATTTT,CASSTRGTGGTDTQYF
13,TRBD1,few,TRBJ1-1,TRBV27,TGTGCCAGCAGTTCGATAAGGACAGGTGAAGCTTTCTTT,CASSSIRTGEAFF